These T cell receptor beta chains were read from a single sample in a study of cytomegalovirus exposure and HLA in healthy donors. This table comes from immunoSEQ multiplex PCR, and its TCRdb copy is limited to in-frame clones, with some not included. The data contain 150,000 to 200,000 clones, roughly four fifths of them singletons. The sequenced sample was PBMCs. The receptor source for this set is a man aged 18-30 years in good health and CMV-seronegative. Each CDR3 is given with its conserved first and last residue. The D gene is left open where the match is weak. Clone size appears in some rows only: once, few, many, or a class for an expanded clone.

TRBV4-1,.,.,TRBJ2-3,14,CASSRGRMVDTQYF,TGCGCCAGCAGCCGAGGCCGCATGGTAGATACGCAGTATTTT
TRBV7-9,.,.,TRBJ1-2,14,CSSSLRGQDFGYTF,TGTTCCAGCAGCCTCCGGGGTCAAGACTTCGGCTACACCTTC
TRBV5-1,TRBD1,.,TRBJ1-2,15,CASSSGQPNLYGYTF,TGCGCCAGCAGCTCGGGACAGCCAAACCTCTATGGCTACACCTTC
TRBV11-2,TRBD1,.,TRBJ1-1,14,CASSLDRDSIEAFF,TGTGCCAGCAGCTTAGACCGGGACAGTATCGAAGCTTTCTTT
TRBV4-1,TRBD1,once,TRBJ2-7,15,CASSQPRDRGHEQYF,TGCGCCAGCAGCCAGCCCCGGGACAGGGGACACGAGCAGTACTTC
TRBV19,TRBD1,once,TRBJ1-1,12,CASSIDRGRAFF,TGTGCCAGTAGTATCGACAGGGGGCGAGCTTTCTTT
TRBV5-1,.,.,TRBJ2-7,14,CASSWATSSYEQYF,TGCGCCAGCAGCTGGGCTACGAGCTCCTACGAGCAGTACTTC
TRBV7-9,TRBD2,.,TRBJ2-3,18,CASSLEGRGRPNTDTQYF,TGTGCCAGCAGCTTAGAAGGTCGCGGGAGGCCCAACACAGATACGCAGTATTTT
TRBV4-3,.,.,TRBJ2-7,13,CASSQGHSYEQYF,TGCGCCAGCAGCCAGGGCCATTCCTACGAGCAGTACTTC
TRBV28,.,.,TRBJ2-5,14,CASSFGGTVETQYF,TGTGCCAGCAGTTTCGGCGGGACAGTAGAGACCCAGTACTTC
TRBV6-1,TRBD1,.,TRBJ1-4,15,CASIERQGVSEKLFF,TGTGCCAGCATCGAACGACAGGGGGTTAGTGAAAAACTGTTTTTT
TRBV19,.,.,TRBJ1-6,15,CASRADSSYNSPLHF,TGTGCCAGTAGAGCCGACAGCTCCTATAATTCACCCCTCCACTTT
TRBV4-3,.,.,TRBJ2-3,18,CASSQDPYASVGTDTQYF,TGCGCCAGCAGCCAAGATCCGTACGCTAGCGTGGGTACAGATACGCAGTATTTT
TRBV28,TRBD1,.,TRBJ2-7,19,CASSFLGQGGSPLSYEQYF,TGTGCCAGCAGTTTCCTAGGACAGGGGGGCTCACCACTCTCCTACGAGCAGTACTTC
TRBV4-2,TRBD1,.,TRBJ2-2,16,CASSTRTGGHTGELFF,TGTGCCAGCAGCACCCGGACAGGGGGCCACACCGGGGAGCTGTTTTTT
TRBV5-4,TRBD2,.,TRBJ2-1,17,CASSSQATSGGYNEQFF,TGTGCCAGCAGCTCGCAAGCGACTAGCGGGGGGTACAATGAGCAGTTCTTC
TRBV7-7,TRBD2,.,TRBJ2-7,14,CASSQGTSGYEQYF,TGTGCTAGCAGCCAAGGGACTAGCGGCTACGAGCAGTACTTC
TRBV7-9,TRBD1,few,TRBJ2-1,15,CASSPPGQGAGSQFF,TGTGCCAGCAGCCCACCGGGACAGGGGGCGGGTTCCCAGTTCTTC
TRBV7-8,TRBD2,.,TRBJ2-5,16,CASSLATRLAGETQYF,TGTGCCAGCAGCTTAGCGACTAGACTAGCGGGGGAGACCCAGTACTTC
TRBV7-6,.,.,TRBJ1-1,12,CASSLGTAEAFF,TGTGCCAGCAGCTTAGGTACGGCTGAAGCTTTCTTT
TRBV19,.,.,TRBJ2-3,13,CASSPGPIDTQYF,TGTGCCAGTAGTCCCGGTCCGATAGATACGCAGTATTTT
TRBV19,TRBD1,.,TRBJ1-5,19,CASSIVYGQGPYSNQPQHF,TGTGCCAGTAGTATAGTATACGGACAGGGACCATATAGCAATCAGCCCCAGCATTTT
TRBV4-2,TRBD2,once,TRBJ2-5,16,CASSRILAGADETQYF,TGTGCCAGCAGTAGGATTCTAGCGGGAGCCGACGAGACCCAGTACTTC
TRBV23-1,.,few,TRBJ1-4,14,CASSQSRENEKLFF,TGCGCCAGCAGTCAATCCAGGGAAAATGAAAAACTGTTTTTT
TRBV5-4,TRBD1,.,TRBJ2-1,15,CASSQKTGEYNEQFF,TGTGCCAGCAGCCAAAAGACAGGGGAGTACAATGAGCAGTTCTTC
TRBV5-1,TRBD1,few,TRBJ1-2,15,CASSSGTGGVYGYTF,TGCGCCAGCAGTTCCGGGACAGGGGGAGTCTATGGCTACACCTTC
TRBV19,.,.,TRBJ1-1,13,CASSIRTLTEAFF,TGTGCCAGTAGTATACGGACACTGACTGAAGCTTTCTTT
TRBV27,.,once,TRBJ2-1,15,CAIRPTGSSYNEQFF,TGTGCCATTCGACCCACAGGGTCTTCCTACAATGAGCAGTTCTTC
TRBV18,.,.,TRBJ2-2,16,CASSPPIRANTGELFF,TGTGCCAGCTCACCACCGATCAGGGCGAACACCGGGGAGCTGTTTTTT
TRBV6-1,TRBD1,.,TRBJ1-2,12,CASRQGDYGYTF,TGTGCCAGCAGACAGGGGGACTATGGCTACACCTTC
TRBV5-4,.,.,TRBJ2-5,15,CASSLVDSVQETQYF,TGTGCCAGCAGCTTGGTCGACAGCGTTCAAGAGACCCAGTACTTC
TRBV5-1,.,.,TRBJ2-7,15,CASSPRAGATYEQYF,TGCGCCAGCAGCCCTCGGGCAGGGGCCACCTACGAGCAGTACTTC
TRBV7-6,.,.,TRBJ2-7,16,CASSPGARRGSYEQYF,TGTGCCAGCAGCCCAGGCGCGCGGAGGGGCTCCTACGAGCAGTACTTC
TRBV7-9,.,.,TRBJ2-3,14,CASSLQGSTDTQYF,TGTGCCAGCAGCTTACAGGGTAGCACAGATACGCAGTATTTT
TRBV9,.,.,TRBJ2-7,16,CASSVGVQGDYYEQYF,TGTGCCAGCAGCGTAGGGGTACAGGGTGACTACTACGAGCAGTACTTC
TRBV18,TRBD2,.,TRBJ2-1,13,CASSPPGGNEQFF,TGTGCCAGCTCACCACCGGGAGGGAATGAGCAGTTCTTC
TRBV9,TRBD2,.,TRBJ2-7,15,CASSVDGGGSYEQYF,TGTGCCAGCAGCGTAGACGGCGGGGGCTCCTACGAGCAGTACTTC
TRBV7-6,TRBD1,few,TRBJ2-1,15,CASSPGTGVYNEQFF,TGTGCCAGCAGCCCGGGGACAGGGGTCTACAATGAGCAGTTCTTC
TRBV29-1,TRBD1,.,TRBJ1-2,15,CSVEDLETGHYGYTF,TGCAGCGTTGAAGATCTTGAGACAGGGCACTATGGCTACACCTTC
TRBV12-5,TRBD2,.,TRBJ2-3,16,CASGLGTSVSTDTQYF,TGTGCTAGTGGGCTCGGGACTAGCGTTAGCACAGATACGCAGTATTTT
TRBV7-9,TRBD1,.,TRBJ1-1,19,CASSYHILPGQGMNTEAFF,TGTGCCAGCAGCTACCACATACTCCCGGGACAGGGCATGAACACTGAAGCTTTCTTT
TRBV6-1,.,.,TRBJ1-5,13,CASSTEYNQPQHF,TGTGCCAGCAGTACAGAGTACAATCAGCCCCAGCATTTT
TRBV5-3,.,.,TRBJ1-5,17,CARSWPRDTLSNQPQHF,TGTGCCAGAAGCTGGCCCCGGGACACCCTTAGCAATCAGCCCCAGCATTTT
TRBV29-1,.,.,TRBJ1-2,13,CSVDSGDGDGYTF,TGCAGCGTTGATTCAGGGGATGGCGATGGCTACACCTTC
TRBV11-3,.,.,TRBJ2-1,15,CASSLGQSRNNEQFF,TGTGCCAGCAGCTTAGGGCAGTCCCGAAACAATGAGCAGTTCTTC
TRBV18,TRBD1,few,TRBJ2-4,16,CASSRGQGITKNIQYF,TGTGCCAGCTCACGCGGACAGGGAATCACCAAAAACATTCAGTACTTC
TRBV7-2,TRBD2,.,TRBJ2-5,16,CASSLFARGGQETQYF,TGTGCCAGCAGCTTATTTGCCCGGGGGGGCCAAGAGACCCAGTACTTC
TRBV27,.,.,TRBJ1-3,15,CASSLSRSSGNTIYF,TGTGCCAGCAGTTTATCGAGGAGCTCTGGAAACACCATATATTTT